What follows describes a single TCR beta chain. Its target is not known. cDNA prepared by RNA extraction and subsequent reverse transcription served as the template for sequencing. Assay: immunoSEQ multiplex PCR; the TCRdb copy retains only in-frame clones and omits some. The sample shows 95,000 to 100,000 clones, 60% of them seen only once. CDR3 length: 15 amino acids. Germline CDR1 reads SGHDN; CDR2 reads FVKESK. Trimming removed 1 base at V and 4 bases at J, with 12 bases between. The sample's treatment: oral pan-JAK inhibitor, 5-10 mg twice daily. This specimen comes from a study of CD8+ T cells in alopecia areata. Study results and limitations: Tofacitinib significantly reduced both scalp clonality and expanded CD8+ clones among the top 100. In lesional scalp, particularly from alopecia totalis/universalis, clonality was higher than in normal scalp. In scalp and blood, many expanded lesional clones persisted during tofacitinib.

The chain employs TRBV14 and TRBJ2-3, with unresolved D. This material consisted of CD8+ T cells sorted from blood, taken at approximately week 60, from a patient treated with tofacitinib. The receptor was isolated from a human donor with alopecia areata. CDR3: CASSQGASLADTQYF. In DNA, the CDR3 is TGTGCCAGCAGCCAAGGGGCGAGTCTTGCAGATACGCAGTATTTT.